The clone carrying this T cell receptor beta chain was counted between two and nine times. The sample is drawn from a study of T cell repertoires in cytomegalovirus infection. Study background: From public TCR beta signatures came an indication of both CMV infection and matching HLA type.

Germline V lookup: CDR1 MNHEY, CDR2 SVGEGT. Trimming stripped 7 bases from V and 0 bases from J, with 14 bases between. The CDR3 is made up of 15 amino acids. Using its own MiXCR run on the reads, TCRdb lists one record per CDR3 protein. The table records some 440,000 distinct CDR3 sequences, roughly 30% of them present only once. The receptor was isolated from a human donor in good health (CMV status not recorded). Some clones in this sample may be carry-over from other donors' samples. The chain links TRBV6-2 or TRBV6-3 to TRBJ2-3, with a weak D call TRBD2 (6 bases). The sequencing sample was made of PBMCs. The CDR3 region is CASKSGGTSTDTQYF. CDR3 DNA: TGTGCCAGCAAATCGGGCGGGACTAGCACAGATACGCAGTATTTT.